This T cell receptor (beta chain) was captured in a study of blood T cell repertoires in COVID-19. For the study at large: Acute and convalescent COVID-19 specimens originated in the United States, Italy and Spain.

The CDR3 is made up of 12 amino acids. The germline CDR1 and CDR2 sequences are SGDLS and YYNGEE. The V and J ends lost 0 bases and 5 bases respectively, with 5 bases between them. Individuals drawn from 24 US areas were roughly 18 to 95 years old. Cohorts were based on clinical histories the participants reported. How the authors handled the data: Reference gene primer amplification in the assay estimated nucleated cell counts. The protocol was immunoSEQ multiplex PCR, while the TCRdb copy is restricted to in-frame clones and leaves out a portion. The D gene and trimming were derived from the DNA, and the V and J assignments and clone size from that table. The data hold around 250,000 clones, with approximately 84% observed a single time.

Sample: PBMCs or T cells enriched from blood (not recorded which). V and J are TRBV9 and TRBJ1-2; D unclear. The receptor was derived from a man aged 50 or older who had recovered from COVID-19. CDR3 coding DNA: TGTGCCAGCAGCGTAGGAGGGTATGGCTACACCTTC. This sequence encodes CASSVGGYGYTF.